One sample yielded the 32 T cell receptor beta chains listed below, sequenced in a study of post-analysis software for immune sequencing data. Study-wide results and limits: The five TRBV segments detected at higher frequency in patients than in controls included TRBV5-6, TRBV5-1 and TRBV20-1.

Prepared libraries of TCR beta cDNA carried unique molecular identifiers. TCRdb passed the PCR reads through MiXCR, listing each CDR3 protein once. The data contain approximately 350,000 distinct CDR3 sequences, roughly 30% of them seen just once; the ten biggest clones take up around 15%. These receptors' targets are unknown. Sequenced sample: blood. Every receptor here comes from a girl between 10 and 17 years old with multiple sclerosis.

This clonotype was detected a few times. The V and J genes are TRBV29-1 and TRBJ1-2; 8 nucleotides agree with TRBD1. V lost 5 bases, J lost 10 bases, and 9 bases stayed unmatched. CDR1 and CDR2 (germline): SQVTM, ANQGSEA. The CDR3 loop spans 12 amino acids. DNA for the CDR3: TGCAGCGTTACCGGGACAGGCTCTGACTACACCTTC. Translation: CSVTGTGSDYTF.

CDR3 sequence: CASSPRTGAHYEQYF. The CDR3 nucleotides are TGCGCCAGCAGCCCAAGGACAGGGGCCCACTACGAGCAGTACTTC. The chain is built from TRBV5-1 and TRBJ2-5; 9 bases match TRBD1. The end of the DNA aligns better with TRBJ2-7, so the J call may be wrong. The CDR3 runs 15 residues. Germline lookup yields CDR1 SGHRS and CDR2 YFSETQ.

This clonotype was picked up one time. This chain uses TRBV4-2 with TRBJ2-3; no clear D. Trimming removed 1 base from V and 4 bases from J, with 15 bases in between. The CDR3 is made up of 16 amino acids. The germline gives CDR1 LGHNA, CDR2 YNFKEQ. The CDR3 reads CASSQVMAEEPDTQYF. The CDR3 DNA follows: TGTGCCAGCAGCCAAGTGATGGCAGAGGAACCAGATACGCAGTATTTT.

This clonotype showed up many times. The chain couples TRBV7-9 to TRBJ1-1, with D perhaps TRBD1 (6 bases). There are 14 residues in the CDR3. The ends were cut back, 5 bases at V and 2 bases at J, with 12 bases in the middle. Germline-derived CDR1 and CDR2 are SEHNR and FQNEAQ (reference sequence). Here the CDR3 reads CASSLQGGNTEAFF. CDR3 DNA sequence: TGTGCCAGCAGCCTACAGGGAGGAAACACTGAAGCTTTCTTT.

With respect to this clonotype: An end of the junction differs from the germline gene, which may be a read error. The chain recombines TRBV12-3 or TRBV12-4 with TRBJ2-3; D is undetermined. The CDR3 consists of 12 residues. The CDR3 reads CASSFSADMQYF. The CDR3 DNA sequence: TGTGCCAGCAGTTTCTCTGCAGATATGCAGTATTTT.

The J gene is TRBJ1-2, the V gene TRBV5-1, with D possibly TRBD1 on 6 matching bases. The CDR3 totals 17 residues. From germline, CDR1 is SGHRS and CDR2 YFSETQ. The V end lost 4 bases, the J end lost 8 bases, and 27 bases lay between the germline ends. The CDR3 protein is CASSLDVQGGTSWGYTF. In DNA, the CDR3 is TGCGCCAGCAGCCTCGACGTACAGGGAGGAACGTCGTGGGGCTACACCTTC.

The rearrangement joins TRBV6-1 to TRBJ1-2; unclear D gene. Germline CDR1 MNHNS, CDR2 SASEGT. Deletions cut 1 base from V and 4 bases from J, with 10 bases between. The CDR3 has 14 residues. CDR3 amino acids: CASSEGLRFYGYTF. The CDR3 nucleotides are TGTGCCAGCAGTGAAGGCCTGCGCTTCTATGGCTACACCTTC.

The table lists this clonotype with a count of one. Mismatch with germline at one junction end may stem from a read error. The chain recombines TRBV12-3 or TRBV12-4 with TRBJ2-1, with 9 positions matching TRBD2. The CDR3 runs to 18 residues. The CDR3 spells CASSLIRGGGGAGDERFF. The CDR3 coding sequence is TGTGCCAGCAGTTTAATCAGGGGCGGCGGGGGGGCCGGGGATGAGCGGTTCTTC.

This clonotype was observed at least ten times. One end of the junction varies from germline; a read error may be responsible. The chain employs TRBV12-3 or TRBV12-4 and TRBJ2-5, with 7 bases lining up with TRBD1. The length of the CDR3 is 13 residues. The DNA for the CDR3 is TGCGCCAGCAGCCCGGGGACAGAAGAGACCCAGTACTTC. Translated: CASSPGTEETQYF.

The rearrangement joins TRBV7-2 to TRBJ1-1, with 7 bases lining up with TRBD1. The junction had 8 bases not matched to a gene; V was cut back by 1 base and J by 12 bases. This CDR3 region has 13 residues. The V gene's germline CDR1 is SGHTA and CDR2 FQGNSA. The CDR3 sequence is CASSLVRQGGTFF. CDR3 nucleotide sequence: TGTGCCAGCAGCTTAGTCAGACAGGGTGGGACTTTCTTT.

This clonotype has more than one count but fewer than ten. The V and J genes are TRBV7-9 and TRBJ1-1; TRBD1 matches 10 bases. Germline CDR1 is SEHNR and CDR2 is FQNEAQ (reference sequence). There are 15 residues in the CDR3. V dropped 4 bases and J dropped 2; count of bases not matched to a gene: 4. This CDR3 is CASSWGTGVNTEAFF. The DNA of the CDR3 is TGTGCCAGCAGCTGGGGGACAGGGGTAAACACTGAAGCTTTCTTT. Full variable domain (missing parts from reference TRBV7-9 and TRBJ1-1): DTGVSQNPRHKITKRGQNVTFRCDPISEHNRLYWYRQTLGQGPEFLTYFQNEAQLEKSRLLSDRFSAERPKGSFSTLEIQRTEQGDSAMYLCASSWGTGVNTEAFFGQGTRLTVV.

This clonotype was recorded a few times. The gene calls are TRBV4-1 and TRBJ2-3; D might be TRBD2 (5 bases). Germline CDR1 reads MGHRA; CDR2 reads YSYEKL. Trimming took 1 base from V and 0 from J, leaving 8 bases between them. The CDR3 spans 15 residues. CDR3 region: CASSQGGASTDTQYF. In DNA form, the CDR3 reads TGCGCCAGCAGCCAAGGGGGAGCTAGCACAGATACGCAGTATTTT.

This clonotype was counted between two and nine times. The rearrangement joins TRBV27 to TRBJ2-1, with TRBD2 identical over 9 bases. The CDR3 runs 14 residues. Trimming took 5 bases from V and 7 from J; bases not matched to a gene: 6. Germline values: CDR1 MNHEY, CDR2 SMNVEV (reference sequence). The CDR3 loop is CASSAGLAPNEQFF. CDR3 nucleotide sequence: TGTGCCAGCAGTGCGGGACTAGCTCCGAATGAGCAGTTCTTC.

V usage is TRBV2 and J usage is TRBJ2-3, with D possibly matching TRBD2 (6 bases). CDR3 size: 17 residues. V shed 4 bases and J shed 4 bases, with 21 bases lying between them. Germline lookup yields CDR1 SNHLY and CDR2 FYNNEI. CDR3: CASSGVWDSLSADTQYF. The CDR3, as DNA: TGTGCCAGCAGTGGCGTATGGGACTCCCTGTCGGCAGATACGCAGTATTTT.

Only a few counts were recorded for this clonotype. The rearrangement uses TRBV11-2 and TRBJ2-1, with D possibly being TRBD2 (7 bases). V was trimmed by 8 bases and J by 0 bases, leaving 14 bases between them. The CDR3 consists of 15 residues. Per the germline V gene, CDR1 is SGHAT and CDR2 is FQNNGV. The CDR3 DNA reads as TGTGCCAGCTGCGCGGGGGCGAGCTCCTACAATGAGCAGTTCTTC. This sequence encodes CASCAGASSYNEQFF.

V and J are TRBV5-8 and TRBJ1-4, with D possibly being TRBD1 (5 bases). Trimming took 0 bases from V and 5 from J, leaving 11 bases between them. The germline CDR1 and CDR2 sequences are SGHTS and YDEGEE. The CDR3 has 15 residues. For the CDR3, the DNA is TGTGCCAGCAGCTTGGGTCAGGGCCCGAATGAAAAACTGTTTTTT. The encoded protein is CASSLGQGPNEKLFF.

About this clonotype itself: Compared with germline, one end of the junction differs, possibly owing to a read error. V and J are TRBV7-2 and TRBJ1-6; TRBD1 might be the D (5 bases). This CDR3 is built from 15 residues. Germline V gives CDR1 SGHTA, CDR2 FQGNSA. CDR3 sequence (DNA): TGTGCCAACAGCTTAGAACATGGGGCTCATTCACCCCTCCACTTT. Protein product: CANSLEHGAHSPLHF.

The V and J genes are TRBV28 and TRBJ2-3; D assignment may be TRBD1 or TRBD2 (5 bases each). This CDR3 contains 14 residues. Trimming left V 2 bases short and J 2 bases short, with 8 bases between. Germline loops: CDR1 MDHEN, CDR2 SYDVKM. The CDR3 DNA sequence: TGTGCCAGCAGTTTAGGGGACGCCACAGATACGCAGTATTTT. Translating it yields CASSLGDATDTQYF.

The CDR3 reads CASSYQQGAEAFF. The CDR3 DNA is TGTGCCAGCAGTTACCAACAGGGTGCTGAAGCTTTCTTT. This chain uses TRBV6-6 with TRBJ1-1; a possible D gene is TRBD1 (6 bases). CDR3 length: 13 residues. Per germline, CDR1 MNHNY and CDR2 SVGAGI (reference sequence). V lost 2 bases and J 6 bases, leaving 10 bases between the germline ends.

The chain employs TRBV6-6 and TRBJ2-7; D is ambiguous. CDR3 length: 13 amino acids. Germline values: CDR1 MNHNY, CDR2 SVGAGI (reference sequence). Trimming shortened V by 2 bases and J by 0 bases, and 5 bases separated the two germline ends. CDR3 DNA sequence: TGTGCCAGCAGTTACGGGTTCTCCTACGAGCAGTACTTC. Protein product: CASSYGFSYEQYF.

V is TRBV7-2 and J is TRBJ2-4; D may be TRBD1 or TRBD2 (5 bases each). The DNA end favors TRBJ2-7, so the J call may be wrong. This CDR3 region has 13 residues. CDR1 and CDR2 from the germline V gene are SGHTA and FQGNSA. As DNA, the CDR3 is TGTGCCAGCAGCTTAGCAGGGACCAACGAGCAGTACTTC. Translation gives CASSLAGTNEQYF.

The genes are TRBV4-1 and TRBJ2-5; D gene unclear. The germline V and J ends were trimmed by 0 bases and 7 bases, with 12 bases remaining between them. The CDR3 runs to 14 residues. Per germline, CDR1 MGHRA and CDR2 YSYEKL. The CDR3 sequence is CASSQEYGLRTQYF. CDR3 sequence (DNA): TGCGCCAGCAGCCAAGAATACGGGCTAAGGACCCAGTACTTC.

The rearrangement joins TRBV12-3 or TRBV12-4 to TRBJ1-2, with 7 bases matching TRBD1. V was pared by 8 bases and J by 4 bases, with 19 bases of the junction left unmatched. The CDR3 spans 17 residues. The CDR3 DNA is TGTGCCAGCGGTCAGGGGGTGGGTCCCATTGGGCTCTATGGCTACACCTTC. Translating it yields CASGQGVGPIGLYGYTF.

This clonotype was counted between two and nine times. J is TRBJ1-4 and V is TRBV5-1; 8 positions match TRBD1. Germline loops: CDR1 SGHRS, CDR2 YFSETQ. The V and J ends lost 4 bases and 4 bases, in that order; junction bases with no gene match: 6. The CDR3 consists of 15 residues. The CDR3 spells CASSAGQGLNEKLFF. The CDR3 DNA follows: TGCGCCAGCAGCGCCGGACAGGGCCTTAATGAAAAACTGTTTTTT.

This clonotype was seen only a few times. The chain couples TRBV12-3 or TRBV12-4 to TRBJ2-6, with no clear D. V was shortened by 4 bases and J by 4 bases, with 8 bases between the two germline ends. The CDR3 loop spans 14 amino acids. The DNA for the CDR3 is TGTGCCAGCAGTTGGGGTCCAGGGGCCAACGTCCTGACTTTC. The encoded protein is CASSWGPGANVLTF.

This clonotype came up a few times. V is TRBV6-2 or TRBV6-3 and J is TRBJ1-2; D unclear. V gave up 2 bases and J gave up 8 bases, with 9 bases separating them. Germline CDR1 and CDR2: MNHEY and SVGEGT. The CDR3 spans 12 residues. The CDR3 region has the DNA TGTGCCAGCAGTTACGGGCCGGGCGGCTACACCTTC. Amino acid sequence: CASSYGPGGYTF.

The chain carries TRBV29-1 and TRBJ1-5; no clear D. The length of the CDR3 is 13 residues. V was cut by 5 bases and J by 1 base, with 9 bases left in between. The V gene's germline CDR1 is SQVTM and CDR2 ANQGSEA. DNA for the CDR3: TGCAGCGTTTCAGGACTGAGCAATCAGCCCCAGCATTTT. It codes for CSVSGLSNQPQHF.

A few counts support this clonotype. The rearrangement links TRBV5-1 to TRBJ2-5; 10 bases fit TRBD1. The length of the CDR3 is 16 residues. Trimming removed 4 bases from V and 5 bases from J; junction bases left unmatched: 11. Germline-derived CDR1 and CDR2 are SGHRS and YFSETQ. The CDR3 here is CASSLSTGGSEETQYF. The CDR3 DNA sequence: TGCGCCAGCAGCCTGTCGACAGGGGGCTCCGAGGAGACCCAGTACTTC. Looking up the rest from reference TRBV5-1 and TRBJ2-5 gives the full variable domain: KAGVTQTPRYLIKTRGQQVTLSCSPISGHRSVSWYQQTPGQGLQFLFEYFSETQRNKGNFPGRFSGRQFSNSRSEMNVSTLELGDSALYLCASSLSTGGSEETQYFGPGTRLLVL.

This clonotype was picked up a small number of times. A read error may explain this, as a much larger clone is one base away. This rearrangement joins TRBV4-1 to TRBJ1-1; maybe TRBD1 (5 bases). Germline CDR1 and CDR2: MGHRA and YSYEKL. V lost 1 base and J 1 base, leaving 10 bases between the germline ends. The CDR3 is made up of 15 amino acids. The CDR3 loop is CASSQVPGKNTEAFF. The CDR3 region has the DNA TGCGCCAGCAGCCAAGTCCCAGGGAAGAACACTGAAGCTTTCTTT.

This rearrangement joins TRBV12-5 to TRBJ1-5, with TRBD1 identical over 10 bases. With 7 bases clipped from V and 5 bases from J, the junction kept 5 bases outside the gene matches. Germline CDR1 reads LGHNT; CDR2 reads FRNRAP. This CDR3 is 14 amino acids long. CDR3 sequence reads: CASEGQGEDQPQHF. The CDR3 nucleotides read TGTGCTAGTGAAGGACAGGGGGAGGATCAGCCCCAGCATTTT.

This chain uses TRBV3-1 with TRBJ2-1; D remains ambiguous. From germline, CDR1 is LGHDT and CDR2 YNNKEL (reference sequence). The CDR3 length is 14 residues. The ends were cut back, 0 bases at V and 2 bases at J, with 5 bases in the middle. The CDR3 here is CASSQEAAYNEQFF. CDR3 DNA: TGTGCCAGCAGCCAAGAGGCGGCCTACAATGAGCAGTTCTTC.

This clonotype was counted between two and nine times. This CDR3 is CSVRATEAFF. CDR3 DNA sequence: TGCAGCGTTCGGGCCACTGAAGCTTTCTTT. The genes are TRBV29-1 and TRBJ1-1; D not resolved. The V end lost 5 bases, the J end lost 4 bases, and 5 bases lay between the germline ends. Germline CDR1 reads SQVTM; CDR2 reads ANQGSEA. CDR3 length: 10 amino acids.